Detailed here is one T cell receptor (beta chain). This entry comes from a study of blood T cell repertoires in COVID-19. Study details: From T cells, B-cell-depleted T cells, or PBMCs came the material, which was cDNA or gDNA.

Per the original data handling: Reference gene primer amplification gave nucleated cell count estimates. Libraries were prepared by immunoSEQ multiplex PCR; TCRdb keeps only in-frame clonotypes and omits some of them. That table furnishes V, J and clone size, whereas the DNA furnished D and trimming. The sample holds 200,000 to 300,000 clones; 91% are singletons and the top ten take approximately 2.5%. While infection was still active, Seattle patients were enrolled and then followed longitudinally. The sequenced sample consisted of peripheral blood. The source is a person aged 18 to 35 with COVID-19, enrolled during active disease.

CDR3 region: CASSMSAYNEQFF. CDR3 sequence (DNA): TGTGCCAGCAGCATGAGCGCCTACAATGAGCAGTTCTTC. The rearrangement joins TRBV21-1 to TRBJ2-1; the table's D call of TRBD2 was not tested on the DNA. TRBV21-1 is listed as a pseudogene. The CDR3 runs to 13 residues.